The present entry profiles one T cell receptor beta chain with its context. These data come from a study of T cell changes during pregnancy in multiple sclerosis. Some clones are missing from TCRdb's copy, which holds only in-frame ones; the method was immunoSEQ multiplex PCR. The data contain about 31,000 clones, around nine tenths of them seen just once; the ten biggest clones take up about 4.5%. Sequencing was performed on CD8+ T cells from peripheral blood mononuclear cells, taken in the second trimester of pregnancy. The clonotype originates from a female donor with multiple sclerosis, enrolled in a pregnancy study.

The CDR3 sequence is CASSRYRGYEQFF. The CDR3 bases are TGTGCCAGCTCAAGATACAGGGGCTATGAGCAGTTCTTC. The chain employs TRBV18 and TRBJ2-1; 7 bases agree with TRBD1. The CDR3 loop spans 13 amino acids. J gave up 8 bases and V 5 bases, and 6 bases lay outside the gene matches. Germline V gives CDR1 KGHSH, CDR2 LQKENI.